This TCR beta chain emerged from a study of blood T cell repertoires in COVID-19. This clone showed up just a few times. The CDR3 has 14 residues. V lost 3 bases and J 2 bases, leaving 11 bases between the germline ends. From germline, CDR1 is LNHDA and CDR2 SQIVND (reference sequence). Per the original data handling: Nucleated cell number was recorded as an estimate derived from reference gene primer amplification. The repertoire was sequenced with immunoSEQ multiplex PCR; TCRdb's copy has only in-frame clones and lacks some. V and J calls and clone size are as listed in that table; D and trimming were resolved from the DNA. This sample carries about 120,000 clones, approximately 88% of them seen once, and the ten largest clones take under 0.85%.

The chain carries TRBV19 and TRBJ2-7; TRBD2 is a possible D gene (5 bases). This clonotype was obtained from a woman aged 65 to 85 with acute or convalescent COVID-19. The material sequenced was peripheral blood. CDR3 in DNA: TGTGCCAGTAGTATGAGAGGGAACCCCTACGAGCAGTACTTC. It is translated as CASSMRGNPYEQYF.